This T cell receptor (beta chain) was recovered during a study of shared clonotypes between healthy human individuals. CD8 cells classed as naive were CD45RO-negative and positively selected for CCR7, excluding terminally differentiated effector memory CD45RA+ cells. Method: immunoSEQ multiplex PCR; TCRdb's copy keeps in-frame clones and lacks some. The data contain approximately 2,200,000 clones, just over 90% of them seen just once; the ten biggest clones take up about 1.8%. Sequencing used naive CD8+ T cells from PBMCs. This clonotype was obtained from a man between 18 and 29 years old in good health. Some clones in this sample may be carry-over from other donors' samples.

This CDR3 is CAHLDTTNEKLFF. The CDR3 DNA sequence: TGTGCCCACCTGGACACAACTAATGAAAAACTGTTTTTT. V is TRBV7-9 and J is TRBJ1-4; D is perhaps TRBD1 (5 bases). Germline lookup yields CDR1 SEHNR and CDR2 FQNEAQ (reference sequence). There are 13 residues in the CDR3. Trimming shortened V by 11 bases and J by 0 bases, and 10 bases separated the two germline ends.